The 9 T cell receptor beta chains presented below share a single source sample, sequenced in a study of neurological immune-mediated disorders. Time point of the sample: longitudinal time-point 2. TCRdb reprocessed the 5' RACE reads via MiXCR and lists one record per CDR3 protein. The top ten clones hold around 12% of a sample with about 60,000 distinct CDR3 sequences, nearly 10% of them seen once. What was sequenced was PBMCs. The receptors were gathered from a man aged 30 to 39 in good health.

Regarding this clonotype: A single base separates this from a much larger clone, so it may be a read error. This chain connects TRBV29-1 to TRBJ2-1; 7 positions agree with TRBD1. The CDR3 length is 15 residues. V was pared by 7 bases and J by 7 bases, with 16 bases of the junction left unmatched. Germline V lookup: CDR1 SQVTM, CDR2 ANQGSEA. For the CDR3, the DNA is TGCAGCGCTAGAGGGGGCGACAATAGGCGGAATGAGCAGTTCTTC. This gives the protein CSARGGDNRRNEQFF.

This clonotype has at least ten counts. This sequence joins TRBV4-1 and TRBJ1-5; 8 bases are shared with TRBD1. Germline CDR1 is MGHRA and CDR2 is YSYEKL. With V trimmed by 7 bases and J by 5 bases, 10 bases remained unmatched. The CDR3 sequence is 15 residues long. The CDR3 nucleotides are TGCGCCAGCAATCCATCGGGACAGGATCATCAGCCCCAGCATTTT. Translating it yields CASNPSGQDHQPQHF.

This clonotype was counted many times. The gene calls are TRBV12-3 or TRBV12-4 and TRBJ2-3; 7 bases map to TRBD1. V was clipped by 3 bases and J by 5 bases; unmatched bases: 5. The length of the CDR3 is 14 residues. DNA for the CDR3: TGTGCCAGCAGTTTCAGGGGGAGCGTAGATACGCAGTATTTT. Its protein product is CASSFRGSVDTQYF.

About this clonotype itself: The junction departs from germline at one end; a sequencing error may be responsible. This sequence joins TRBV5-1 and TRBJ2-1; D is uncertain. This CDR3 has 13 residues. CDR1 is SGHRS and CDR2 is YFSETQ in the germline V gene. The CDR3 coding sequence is TGCGCCAGCAGCTTGGCCCGTTGCAATGAGCACTTCTTC. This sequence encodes CASSLARCNEHFF.

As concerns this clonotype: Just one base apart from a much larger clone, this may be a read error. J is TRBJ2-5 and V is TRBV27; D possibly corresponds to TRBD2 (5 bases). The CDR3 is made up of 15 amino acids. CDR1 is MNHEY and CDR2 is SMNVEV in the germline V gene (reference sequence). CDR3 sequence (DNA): TGTGCCAACAGTTTATTCGGGATTCGGGAAGAGACCCAGTACTTC. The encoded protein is CANSLFGIREETQYF.

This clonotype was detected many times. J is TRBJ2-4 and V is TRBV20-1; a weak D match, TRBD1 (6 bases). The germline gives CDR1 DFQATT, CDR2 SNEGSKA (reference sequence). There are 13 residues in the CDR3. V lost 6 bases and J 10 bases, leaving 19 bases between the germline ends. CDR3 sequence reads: CSARDTSSNIQYF. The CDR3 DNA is TGCAGTGCCAGGGACACCTCCTCTAATATTCAGTACTTC.

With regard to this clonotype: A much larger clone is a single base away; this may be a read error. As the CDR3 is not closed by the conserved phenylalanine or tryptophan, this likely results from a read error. The DNA of the CDR3 is TGTGCCAGCAGCTTAGAGCCGGGATGGACTAGCGGATCCTACGAGCAGTACTTA. Translated, it gives CASSLEPGWTSGSYEQYL. The chain employs TRBV7-6 and TRBJ2-7; 10 nucleotides match TRBD2. The length of the CDR3 is 18 residues. The trim removed 1 base at V and 1 base at J, leaving 10 bases unmatched. Looked up from germline, CDR1 is SGHVS and CDR2 is FNYEAQ.

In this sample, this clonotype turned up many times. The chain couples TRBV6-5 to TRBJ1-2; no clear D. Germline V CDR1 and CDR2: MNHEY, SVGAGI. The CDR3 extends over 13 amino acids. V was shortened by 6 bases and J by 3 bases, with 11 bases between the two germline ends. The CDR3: CASSPTWDYGYTF. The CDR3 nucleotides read TGTGCCAGCAGCCCCACCTGGGACTATGGCTACACCTTC.

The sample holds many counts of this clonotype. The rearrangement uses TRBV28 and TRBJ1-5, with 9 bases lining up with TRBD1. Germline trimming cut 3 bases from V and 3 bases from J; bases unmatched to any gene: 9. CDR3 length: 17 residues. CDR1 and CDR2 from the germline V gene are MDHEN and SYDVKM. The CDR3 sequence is CASSLFGQGSANQPQHF. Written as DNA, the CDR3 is TGTGCCAGCAGTTTGTTTGGACAGGGGAGCGCCAATCAGCCCCAGCATTTT.